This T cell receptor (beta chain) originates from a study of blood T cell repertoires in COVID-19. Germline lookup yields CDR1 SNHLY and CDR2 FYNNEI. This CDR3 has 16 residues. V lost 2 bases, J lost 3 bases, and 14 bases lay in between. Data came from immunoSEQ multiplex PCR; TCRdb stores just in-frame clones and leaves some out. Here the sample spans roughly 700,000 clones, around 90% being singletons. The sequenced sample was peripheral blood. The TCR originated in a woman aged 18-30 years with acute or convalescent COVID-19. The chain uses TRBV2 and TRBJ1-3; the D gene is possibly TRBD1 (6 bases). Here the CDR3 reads CASSEIQGLYGNTIYF. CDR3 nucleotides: TGTGCCAGCAGTGAAATCCAGGGGCTTTATGGAAACACCATATATTTT.